The entry below gives a single T cell receptor beta chain sequence along with its context. Its antigen is still unknown. The sample originates from a study of high-grade serous ovarian cancer treatment subgroups. Background on the study: Samples averaged around 14,000 reads and thousands of unique TCR beta rearrangements.

V dropped 8 bases and J dropped 0 bases, with 16 bases sitting between them. Germline loops: CDR1 SGHTA, CDR2 FQGTGA. This CDR3 is 15 amino acids long. Regarding the study as a whole: TCR relatedness rose with neoantigen level and trended with mutation load. Only CDR3 was analyzed; CDR1 and CDR2 were not. Tumors within one patient showed repertoire similarity of roughly 0.1 to 0.79.

The assay was immunoSEQ multiplex PCR, and TCRdb's table has in-frame clones only and misses some. The table shows about 7,600 clones, with around 80% occurring only once. Tumor samples were taken before definitive surgery or chemotherapy. This TCR was sampled from a human donor with high-grade serous ovarian cancer. The sequencing input was tumor tissue. The chain is built from TRBV7-3 and TRBJ1-2; maybe TRBD1 (6 bases). The CDR3 DNA reads TGTGCCAGCTCGGAAGCGGGGGGCCCTAACTATGGCTACACCTTC. Its translation is CASSEAGGPNYGYTF.